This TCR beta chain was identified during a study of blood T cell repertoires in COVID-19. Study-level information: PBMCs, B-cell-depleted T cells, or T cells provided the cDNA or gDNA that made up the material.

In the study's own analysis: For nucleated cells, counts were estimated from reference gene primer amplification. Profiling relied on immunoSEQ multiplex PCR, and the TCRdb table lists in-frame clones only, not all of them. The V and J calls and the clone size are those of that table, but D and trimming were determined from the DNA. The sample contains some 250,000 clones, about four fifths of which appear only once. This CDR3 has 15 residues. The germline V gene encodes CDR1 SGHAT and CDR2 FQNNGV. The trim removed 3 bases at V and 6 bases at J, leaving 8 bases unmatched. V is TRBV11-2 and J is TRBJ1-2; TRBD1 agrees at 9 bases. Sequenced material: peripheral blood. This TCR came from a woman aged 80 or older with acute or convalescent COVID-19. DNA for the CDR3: TGTGCCAGCAGCTTCATGAGCACAGGGGGCCATGGCTACACCTTC. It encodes CASSFMSTGGHGYTF.